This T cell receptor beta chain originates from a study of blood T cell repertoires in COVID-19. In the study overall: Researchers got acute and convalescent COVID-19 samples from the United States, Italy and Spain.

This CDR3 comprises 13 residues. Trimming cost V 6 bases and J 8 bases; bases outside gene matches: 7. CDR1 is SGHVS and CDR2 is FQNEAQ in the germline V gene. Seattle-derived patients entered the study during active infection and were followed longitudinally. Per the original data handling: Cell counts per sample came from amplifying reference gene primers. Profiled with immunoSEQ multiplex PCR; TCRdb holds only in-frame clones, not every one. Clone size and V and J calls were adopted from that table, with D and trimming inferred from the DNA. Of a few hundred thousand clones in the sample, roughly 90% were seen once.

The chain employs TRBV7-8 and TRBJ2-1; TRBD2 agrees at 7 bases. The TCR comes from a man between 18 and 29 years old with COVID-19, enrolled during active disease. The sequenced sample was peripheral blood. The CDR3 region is CASRTGLLDEQFF. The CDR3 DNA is TGTGCCAGCAGGACGGGACTACTCGATGAGCAGTTCTTC.